This T cell receptor (beta chain) derives from a study of T cell responses to AZD1222 COVID-19 vaccine. The study, taken as a whole, reports: At baseline, seropositivity was found in only six or seven AZD1222 recipients.

The CDR3 runs 14 residues. V lost 3 bases and J 8 bases, leaving 13 bases between the germline ends. CDR1 LNHDA and CDR2 SQIVND come from the germline V gene (reference sequence). Remarks on this clone: The antigen remains unidentified.

Assay used: immunoSEQ multiplex PCR; TCRdb lists only in-frame clones, some missing. The profile shows about 120,000 clones, less than 90% of them singletons. Specimen: peripheral blood, collected on day 0 of AZD1222 vaccination. The receptor's source is an adult in good health. The chain is built from TRBV19 and TRBJ1-4; possible D gene TRBD1, 6 bases. CDR3 DNA sequence: TGTGCCAGTAGTATTAGACAGGAAAGCGAAAAACTGTTTTTT. Encoded protein: CASSIRQESEKLFF.